This TCR beta chain came from a study of blood T cell dynamics during melanoma immunotherapy. The time point was: week 3, after first cycle of checkpoint inhibitor. One draw preceded checkpoint blockade; another followed its first cycle at week 3. Response was assessed by RECIST 1.1 at 12 weeks, except a couple of rapid progressors. Every bulk PBMC sample received the same 350 ng of DNA. Clones were sequenced by immunoSEQ multiplex PCR, and TCRdb holds only the in-frame ones, with some missing. This table has roughly 10,000 clones, about four fifths appearing once. Trimming removed 2 bases at V and 8 bases at J, with 12 bases between. The CDR3 has 13 residues. CDR1 is LNHDA and CDR2 is SQIVND in the germline V gene (reference sequence).

The TCR was taken from a human donor with melanoma. V usage is TRBV19 and J usage is TRBJ1-2; no firm D call. Here the sequenced sample was blood, taken from a patient treated with checkpoint blockade. The CDR3 loop is CASSISWDKGYTF. Written as DNA, the CDR3 is TGTGCCAGTAGTATATCTTGGGATAAAGGCTACACCTTC.